This T cell receptor (beta chain) was sequenced during a study of CD8+ T cells in alopecia areata. Study details: Patients in the treated group were given tofacitinib by mouth, 5 to 10 mg twice a day. Study-level findings and limits: Expanded CD8+ clones among the top 100, and scalp clonality, were significantly decreased by tofacitinib.

Treatment denoted: oral pan-JAK inhibitor, 5-10 mg twice daily. As part of sample collection, lesional scalp punch biopsies and peripheral blood were taken from alopecia areata patients. This CDR3 has 13 residues. The V gene's germline CDR1 is SGDLS and CDR2 YYNGEE. V trimming: 3 bases; J trimming: 3 bases; junction bases outside the gene matches: 3. On this clone: As yet, its antigen is unknown.

Extracted RNA was reverse transcribed, and the resulting cDNA served as sequencing template. Clones were read by immunoSEQ multiplex PCR, and TCRdb kept only the in-frame ones, dropping some. The data contain approximately 6,900 clones, under 70% of them singletons. V and J are TRBV9 and TRBJ2-7; 7 bases are shared with TRBD1. The sample was skin, taken at week 4, from a patient treated with tofacitinib. This sequence was found in a human donor with alopecia areata. DNA for the CDR3: TGTGCCAGCAGCGGGGACAGCGTCTACGAGCAGTACTTC. It yields the protein CASSGDSVYEQYF.